This T cell receptor (beta chain) was identified during a study of T cells in Graves' hyperthyroidism and ophthalmopathy. Amplification of TCR beta CDR3 regions used RNA as the template. Carried out on the TCR CDR3, a first-round RT-PCR used the HTBI primer set. One entry per CDR3 protein results from TCRdb running MiXCR on the multiplex PCR reads. Of nearly 750,000 distinct CDR3 sequences listed, under 45% are singletons. The patients, who ranged from 18 to 65 in age, presented with newly diagnosed hyperthyroidism lasting under 2 months. CDR1 is SGHTA and CDR2 is FQGNSA in the germline V gene. V was shortened by 7 bases and J by 0 bases, with 27 bases between the two germline ends. This CDR3 is 19 amino acids long. This clonotype was seen at least ten times.

The rearrangement uses TRBV7-2 and TRBJ1-2; a weak D match, TRBD1 (5 bases). Sequencing used blood. This clonotype was obtained from a middle-aged woman with Graves' hyperthyroidism. The CDR3 protein is CASTSRYGGANLANYGYTF. The CDR3 coding sequence is TGTGCCAGCACCTCACGTTACGGGGGTGCCAACCTAGCTAACTATGGCTACACCTTC.